The sequence of this T cell receptor beta chain was determined in a study of blood T cell repertoires in COVID-19 (dated by TCRdb to about 2020). Background for the entire study: Collaborator samples came from the United States, Italy and Spain and covered acute and convalescent phases of COVID-19. The material from the prospective study consisted of cDNA or gDNA derived from T cells, B-cell-depleted T cells, or PBMCs. Samples came from the ongoing ImmuneRACE study (first 160 participants) plus 1,254 subjects from 6 global collaborators. Subjects who had been exposed to COVID-19, were actively infected with it, or had recovered from it provided the deeply sampled blood TCRbeta repertoires that made up the dataset. The repertoires were made available in a free public database intended to serve as a resource for research on the immune response to SARS-CoV-2. Nearly every sample came with metadata listing a de-identified subject ID, COVID-19 status, age in years and sex. Where available, HLA class I and class II types were taken from metadata supplied by the sample provider and were not determined by assay-based typing.

Sequences SGDLS (CDR1) and YYNGEE (CDR2) are obtained from the germline V gene. The CDR3 numbers 15 residues from cysteine through phenylalanine. Here the CDR3 DNA is all that survives: 45 bases in frame from base 1. Trimming removed 4 bases from V and 7 bases from J, leaving 20 bases between the germline ends. TCRbeta CDR3 regions were amplified from genomic DNA using the immunoSEQ Assay, a bias-controlled multiplex PCR. Concerning the study's data processing: The number of nucleated cells in each sample was estimated from the amplification of reference gene primers within the assay. Sequence reads were collapsed and filtered to measure the absolute abundance of every unique TCRbeta CDR3 rearrangement. For each sample, productive Simpson clonality was calculated as the square root of Simpson's diversity index across productive rearrangements. Held by TCRdb, this immuneACCESS table contains in-frame sequences only and omits some clones. Under half of the omission traces to an unresolved V gene where checked; the cause of the rest is unknown. From that table come the V and J calls and clone size; the DNA was used to work out D and trimming. The sample table contains around 80,000 clones; only one count was recorded for approximately 85% of them. The ten largest clones add up to roughly 9.3% of the sample.

As regards this clone: Its binding antigen is unknown. No base quality information exists; no much larger clone differs at one position.

One collaborating source in Seattle enrolled patients while the patients were actively infected and followed the patients over time throughout the course of disease. Each collaborating institution followed its own protocols to collect whole blood in K2EDTA tubes. Collaborator samples were shipped for TCRbeta analysis as frozen whole blood, isolated PBMCs, or DNA extracted from either sample type. Findings and caveats that apply to the study as a whole: How much clinical and demographic metadata was included differed by source and by participant, and the metadata was provided uncurated.

This TCR was recovered from a man aged 45-65 years with COVID-19, enrolled during active disease. Sample: peripheral blood. This receptor chain uses TRBV9 and TRBJ1-2, with a tentative D gene TRBD1 over 6 matching bases. The CDR3 in this case is CASSPPQTGSGGYTF. At the DNA level, the sequence is TGTGCCAGCAGCCCTCCCCAAACAGGGTCTGGTGGCTACACCTTC.